The present entry profiles one TCR beta chain with its context. As yet, its antigen is unknown. This sample is drawn from a study of shared clonotypes between healthy human individuals. Study-level information: The donor pool was made up of two women and three men aged 18 to 49.

This CDR3 is 18 amino acids long. V was pared by 2 bases and J by 3 bases, with 21 bases between. The germline V gene has CDR1 LNHNV and CDR2 YYDKDF (reference sequence). Study-wide results and limits: Compared with memory subsets, naive subsets generally had larger estimated richness.

Here immunoSEQ multiplex PCR was the method, and the copy in TCRdb shows in-frame clones only, minus some. The sample has roughly 2.5 million clones; around 94% are singletons. The receptor was isolated from a man between 18 and 35 years old in good health. V usage is TRBV15 and J usage is TRBJ2-3, with a possible D match to TRBD2 (5 bases). What was sequenced was naive CD4+ T cells sorted from blood. Subset here: CD45RA+ positively selected. For the CDR3, the DNA is TGTGCCACCAGCAGAACTAGGCCCTTACTAAGAGGGACAGATACGCAGTATTTT. This translates into CATSRTRPLLRGTDTQYF. Variable domain in full (rest from reference TRBV15 and TRBJ2-3): DAMVIQNPRYQVTQFGKPVTLSCSQTLNHNVMYWYQQKSSQAPKLLFHYYDKDFNNEADTPDNFQSRRPNTSFCFLDIRSPGLGDTAMYLCATSRTRPLLRGTDTQYFGPGTRLTVL.